The rows below give T cell receptor beta chains drawn from one sample of a study of T cell responses to AZD1222 COVID-19 vaccine. TCRdb's table, derived via immunoSEQ multiplex PCR, lists solely in-frame clones and lacks some. This table holds about 120,000 clones, about 94% found once. Sequenced material: peripheral blood, taken 28 days after the second AZD1222 dose. The receptors here all came from an adult who received the AZD1222 COVID-19 vaccine. The CDR3 runs from the conserved cysteine through the conserved F or W. D genes are given only for firm matches. Size is omitted from some rows. Given values are once, few, many or a class for expanded clones.

CDR3aa | CDR3nt | v_gene | abundance | d_gene | j_gene
CASSLSVGGNTEAFF | TGCGCCAGCAGCTTGAGTGTTGGGGGAAACACTGAAGCTTTCTTT | TRBV5-1 | NA | NA | TRBJ1-1
CSVAGRVNTEAFF | TGCAGCGTAGCGGGACGTGTGAACACTGAAGCTTTCTTT | TRBV29-1 | NA | NA | TRBJ1-1
CASSLNTEAFF | TGTGCCAGCTCACTGAACACTGAAGCTTTCTTT | TRBV18 | NA | NA | TRBJ1-1
CASSTQGRPHQHF | TGTGCCAGTAGTACCCAGGGACGCCCACACCAGCATTTT | TRBV19 | few | NA | TRBJ1-5
CSVVGESYEQYF | TGCAGCGTTGTGGGGGAGTCCTACGAGCAGTACTTC | TRBV29-1 | NA | NA | TRBJ2-7
CASSLTSAGTSPLHF | TGTGCCAGCAGTTTAACGTCGGCAGGGACATCACCCCTCCACTTT | TRBV27 | NA | NA | TRBJ1-6
CASSPDRLNTIYF | TGTGCCAGCAGCCCGGACAGACTAAACACCATATATTTT | TRBV7-6 | NA | NA | TRBJ1-3
CAISATAGVYNEQFF | TGTGCCATCAGTGCAACGGCAGGGGTCTACAATGAGCAGTTCTTC | TRBV10-3 | NA | NA | TRBJ2-1
CASSYGQASNTEAFF | TGTGCCAGCAGTTATGGACAGGCGTCGAACACTGAAGCTTTCTTT | TRBV6-5 | NA | TRBD1 | TRBJ1-1
CASSYISGMYGYTF | TGTGCCAGCAGTTACATTTCAGGGATGTATGGCTACACCTTC | TRBV6-5 | NA | NA | TRBJ1-2
CATSSGRVDSPLHF | TGTGCCACCTCCTCGGGGAGGGTGGATTCACCCCTCCACTTT | TRBV10-3 | once | NA | TRBJ1-6
CASSQAGVRTDTQYF | TGTGCCAGCAGCCAGGCGGGAGTACGGACAGATACGCAGTATTTT | TRBV3-1/TRBV3-2 | NA | TRBD2 | TRBJ2-3
CASSVRLGTEAFF | TGTGCCAGTAGTGTTCGGCTGGGCACTGAAGCTTTCTTT | TRBV19 | NA | NA | TRBJ1-1
CASSYRGSNQPQHF | TGTGCCAGCAGTTACAGGGGGAGCAATCAGCCCCAGCATTTT | TRBV6-5 | NA | NA | TRBJ1-5
CASRGDSYEQYF | TGTGCCAGCAGGGGAGATTCCTACGAGCAGTACTTC | TRBV6-5 | NA | NA | TRBJ2-7